The clone carrying this TCR beta chain was observed once. Its antigen is not identified. Germline loops: CDR1 SGHTA, CDR2 FQGNSA. CDR3 length: 16 residues. V dropped 1 base and J dropped 4 bases, with 16 bases sitting between them. TCRdb keeps only in-frame clones here, not all; method: immunoSEQ multiplex PCR. The data hold some 42,000 clones, with approximately 80% observed a single time. This sample stems from a study of a mutant IDH1 vaccine in newly diagnosed glioma. Overall study: Previous care, which was radiotherapy, temozolomide, or both, most often involved both. Overall study results and limits: Vaccine-induced immune responses occurred in over 80% of patients.

Time point defined: week 35, safety follow-up. Topical imiquimod was applied with each vaccine dose, which held 300 ug of mutant IDH1 20-mer peptide. The origin of this receptor is a woman aged 50 to 60 with glioma. The chain is built from TRBV7-2 and TRBJ1-2; D uncertain. The input for sequencing was PBMCs, taken from a glioma patient whose treatment included an IDH1 peptide vaccine. The CDR3 loop reads CASSLGGVGLSYGYTF. The DNA for the CDR3 is TGTGCCAGCAGCTTAGGTGGGGTCGGACTCTCCTATGGCTACACCTTC. Drawing the rest from reference TRBV7-2 and TRBJ1-2, the complete variable domain is GAGVSQSPSNKVTEKGKDVELRCDPISGHTALYWYRQSLGQGLEFLIYFQGNSAPDKSGLPSDRFSAERTGGSVSTLTIQRTQQEDSAVYLCASSLGGVGLSYGYTFGSGTRLTVV.